The 11 T cell receptor beta chains below were found in one sample sequenced in a study of T cells expressing NK-cell markers. For each CDR3 protein, TCRdb gives one entry from its re-call of the 5' RACE reads, without DNA. The sample data list some 500,000 distinct CDR3 sequences. Input material: blood T cells: a sorted CD56 or NKG2C T cell subset, CD4+ or CD8+ T cells, or bulk PBMC T cells (not recorded which). These receptors were obtained from a woman aged 50 to 60 in good health.

The gene calls are TRBV24-1 and TRBJ2-5; TCRdb lists TRBD2, though no DNA is available to test this call. CDR1 is KGHDR and CDR2 is SFDVKD in the germline V gene. The CDR3 runs 13 residues. Here the CDR3 reads CATAGGGRETQYF.

This chain uses TRBV12-3 or TRBV12-4 with TRBJ1-1. The CDR3 is 12 residues long. This CDR3 is CASSQYRPGAFF.

V and J are TRBV4-1 and TRBJ2-7; the TRBD1 assignment by TCRdb is unverifiable without DNA. Germline V gives CDR1 MGHRA, CDR2 YSYEKL. This CDR3 comprises 14 residues. CDR3 residues: CASSQGPPGGEQYF.

The chain links TRBV20-1 to TRBJ2-7; TCRdb proposes TRBD1, but this gene call is untestable without DNA. The CDR3 loop spans 17 amino acids. Germline loops: CDR1 DFQATT, CDR2 SNEGSKA (reference sequence). Here the CDR3 reads CSASDEQGEGRLYEQYF.

The chain combines TRBV9 with TRBJ2-2. Germline V gives CDR1 SGDLS, CDR2 YYNGEE. This CDR3 is built from 16 residues. The CDR3 is CASSVMASGNTGELFF.

The rearrangement joins TRBV5-1 to TRBJ2-1; as DNA is missing, the TRBD1 call by TCRdb cannot be tested. Germline CDR1 is SGHRS and CDR2 is YFSETQ. The CDR3 sequence is 15 residues long. The CDR3: CASSLAFGTGLEQFF.

V gene TRBV7-9 combines with J gene TRBJ2-5; the TCRdb call, TRBD2, lacks DNA for checking. CDR3 length equals 15 residues. CDR1 is SEHNR and CDR2 is FQNEAQ in the germline V gene (reference sequence). CDR3 residues: CASSLEQSGQETQYF. Supplemented by reference TRBV7-9 and TRBJ2-5, the full variable domain reads DTGVSQNPRHKITKRGQNVTFRCDPISEHNRLYWYRQTLGQGPEFLTYFQNEAQLEKSRLLSDRFSAERPKGSFSTLEIQRTEQGDSAMYLCASSLEQSGQETQYFGPGTRLLVL.

The chain carries TRBV25-1 and TRBJ2-2; there is no DNA to check the TCRdb D call of TRBD1. This CDR3 comprises 16 residues. From germline, CDR1 is MGHDK and CDR2 SYGVNS. CDR3 residues: CASSGAWGPNTGELFF.

This chain links TRBV19 with TRBJ2-5; TCRdb's assignment of TRBD1 cannot be checked, as there is no DNA. The CDR3 totals 16 residues. CDR1 and CDR2 (germline): LNHDA, SQIVND (reference sequence). The CDR3 loop reads CASSMPRAKGQETQYF.

The chain joins TRBV7-2 to TRBJ1-1; as DNA is missing, the TRBD1 call by TCRdb cannot be tested. The CDR3 has 15 residues. Germline V gene lookup returns CDR1 SGHTA and CDR2 FQGNSA. CDR3: CASSLAGQGMSEAFF.

The rearrangement uses TRBV4-1 and TRBJ2-1; the TCRdb call, TRBD2, lacks DNA for checking. The CDR3 loop spans 16 amino acids. CDR1 is MGHRA and CDR2 is YSYEKL in the germline V gene. The CDR3 protein is CASSQETSGREKFRIF.